This TCR beta chain was recorded in a study of T-cell memory formation after mild COVID-19. Using its own MiXCR run on the 5' RACE reads, TCRdb lists one record per CDR3 protein. The sample lists a few hundred thousand distinct CDR3 sequences, over 25% seen once, with approximately 13% in the top ten. This CDR3 comprises 17 residues. V was cut by 1 base and J by 3 bases, with 19 bases left in between. CDR1 is MGHRA, CDR2 YSYEKL, per germline. The chain has TRBV4-1 and TRBJ2-7; D is possibly TRBD1 (6 bases). This clonotype originated in an adult woman who had mild COVID-19 (a few samples of this study predate the infection). Cell type and time point are not known. Source material: PBMCs or a T cell subset sorted from them (not recorded which). CDR3 sequence reads: CASSQVDWGQIGYEQYF. The CDR3, as DNA: TGCGCCAGCAGCCAAGTAGATTGGGGGCAGATTGGCTACGAGCAGTACTTC.